Each of the 22 T cell receptor beta chains below was sequenced from the same sample in a study of T cell clonality in common variable immunodeficiency. Data came from immunoSEQ multiplex PCR; TCRdb stores just in-frame clones and leaves some out. The data show about 52,000 clones, none appearing only once, with approximately 2% held by the ten largest. Sequenced material: peripheral blood mononuclear cells. These receptors came from a person aged 18 to 75 in good health.

Regarding this clone: The CDR3 goes on 3 residues after the read ends, and that part is filled in from the germline J gene. The rearrangement uses TRBV19 and TRBJ1-3; D unresolved. This CDR3 contains 15 residues. Deletions cut 6 bases from V and 0 bases from J, with 12 bases between. Germline lookup yields CDR1 LNHDA and CDR2 SQIVND (reference sequence). The CDR3 region is CASRSQPGSGNTIYF. The covered CDR3 bases are TGTGCCAGTAGGTCGCAGCCGGGCTCTGGAAACACC.

The table lists this clone with a few counts. The read terminates 3 residues before the CDR3 end, so the remaining end is supplied by the germline J gene. The J gene is TRBJ2-7, the V gene TRBV7-2, with TRBD1 matching 12 bases. CDR3 size: 15 residues. V was clipped by 3 bases and J by 4 bases; unmatched bases: 4. Germline-derived CDR1 and CDR2 are SGHTA and FQGNSA. The sequenced part of the CDR3 DNA is TGTGCCAGCAGCTTTGGGACAGGGGGCCCGTACGAG. It is translated as CASSFGTGGPYE. The whole CDR3 is CASSFGTGGPYEQYF.

This clone was found many times. Coverage ceases 3 residues before the CDR3 finishes, and the germline J gene fills in the end. The rearrangement uses TRBV5-1 and TRBJ2-1; TRBD2 aligns across 9 bases. This CDR3 contains 15 residues. CDR1 and CDR2 (germline): SGHRS, YFSETQ. After removal of 0 bases from V and 5 bases from J, the junction contained 3 bases not matched to a gene. The CDR3 bases that were read are TGCGCCAGCAGCTTGGTACTAGCGGGCCACAATGAG. It codes for CASSLVLAGHNE. From start to end, the CDR3 is CASSLVLAGHNEQFF.

This clone was seen more than once but under ten times. The missing CDR3 end, 3 residues past where the read stops, is filled in from the germline J gene. The chain has TRBV6-1 and TRBJ1-2; no definite D call. V was clipped by 4 bases and J by 2 bases, with 5 bases between them. Germline V gene data show CDR1 as MNHNS and CDR2 as SASEGT. The CDR3 has 12 amino acids. The CDR3 sequence is CASSVQNYGYTF. The sequenced CDR3 bases are TGTGCCAGCAGTGTACAGAACTATGGC.

This clone was seen at least ten times. The read finishes 3 residues shy of the CDR3 end, and the germline J gene is used to complete it. V gene TRBV5-4 combines with J gene TRBJ1-6; TRBD1 matches 8 bases. Germline CDR1 is SGHNT and CDR2 is YYREEE (reference sequence). V lost 0 bases and J lost 2; bases outside the gene matches: 1. The CDR3 spans 16 residues. CDR3 protein: CASSLGQGTYNSPLHF. Incomplete CDR3 DNA: TGTGCCAGCAGCTTGGGACAGGGGACCTATAATTCACCC.

Concerning this clone itself: The sequenced fragment ends 3 residues before the CDR3 boundary, so the rest is inferred from the germline J gene. J is TRBJ2-3 and V is TRBV7-2, with D possibly matching TRBD2 (6 bases). Per the germline V gene, CDR1 is SGHTA and CDR2 is FQGNSA. The ends were cut back, 3 bases at V and 0 bases at J, with 10 bases in the middle. CDR3 size: 15 residues. The CDR3 bases that were read are TGTGCCAGCAGCTTTTCCGGACTAAGCACAGATACG. Its protein is CASSFSGLSTDT. The CDR3 in full is CASSFSGLSTDTQYF.

This clone showed up many times. The CDR3 end lies 3 residues beyond the end of the read and is filled in from the germline J gene. This rearrangement joins TRBV7-3 to TRBJ2-1, with 11 bases fitting TRBD2. The J segment lost 7 bases and the V segment lost 5 bases, leaving 7 bases of the junction unmatched. CDR1 and CDR2 (germline): SGHTA, FQGTGA. The CDR3 contains 15 residues. The covered CDR3 bases are TGTGCCAGCAGCCTAATAGCGGGAGGGAAAAATGAG. Protein sequence: CASSLIAGGKNE. The full CDR3 is CASSLIAGGKNEQFF.

This clone was seen ten or more times. The DNA read from the CDR3 is TGTGCCAGCTCACCGTCATCCGGGACAAAGACCGGGGAG. This encodes CASSPSSGTKTGE. The CDR3 in full is CASSPSSGTKTGELFF. The rearrangement uses TRBV18 and TRBJ2-2; possibly TRBD1 for D (6 bases). The read ends 3 residues before the CDR3 terminus; that terminus is restored from the germline J gene. V lost 3 bases, J lost 5 bases, and 16 bases lay in between. Germline CDR1 and CDR2: KGHSH and LQKENI. CDR3 length: 16 residues.

This clone was seen a few times. The CDR3 end falls 3 residues outside the read, so it is completed with the germline J gene. This chain connects TRBV7-9 to TRBJ2-1; no clear D. CDR1 and CDR2 from the germline V gene are SEHNR and FQNEAQ (reference sequence). This CDR3 has 12 amino acids. Trimming took 1 base from V and 8 from J, leaving 6 bases between them. The CDR3 DNA, read in part, is TGTGCCAGCAGCTTAGTCCGGTATGAG. Its translation: CASSLVRYE. The whole CDR3 is CASSLVRYEQFF.

In the case of this clone: This may be a read error: a much more frequent sequence differs by one nucleotide. The read stops 3 residues short of the end of the CDR3; the missing end is completed from the germline J gene. The chain links TRBV7-6 to TRBJ2-3; the match to TRBD1 covers 11 bases. There are 15 residues in the CDR3. The germline V gene encodes CDR1 SGHVS and CDR2 FNYEAQ. The DNA read from the CDR3 is TGTGCCAGCAGCTATAGGACAGGGGGCTTGGAGACG. Translated, it gives CASSYRTGGLET. The CDR3 in full is CASSYRTGGLETQYF.

This clone appeared many times. The read ends 3 residues before the CDR3 terminus; that terminus is restored from the germline J gene. V is TRBV20-1 and J is TRBJ1-5; the D is unclear. This CDR3 comprises 13 residues. CDR1 is DFQATT, CDR2 SNEGSKA, per germline (reference sequence). Trimming removed 0 bases from V and 2 bases from J, with 5 bases in between. The CDR3 protein is CSARDIGNQPQHF. The DNA read from the CDR3 is TGCAGTGCTAGAGATATCGGCAATCAGCCC.

This clone was observed at least ten times. Coverage ceases 3 residues before the CDR3 finishes, and the germline J gene fills in the end. The chain combines TRBV20-1 with TRBJ2-3; perhaps TRBD2 as D (5 bases). Germline lookup yields CDR1 DFQATT and CDR2 SNEGSKA (reference sequence). This CDR3 contains 13 residues. CDR3 sequence: CSAPFQRQETQYF. The part of the CDR3 DNA that was read is TGCAGTGCTCCGTTCCAGCGGCAAGAGACG.

The sample holds many counts of this clone. The read ends 3 residues before the CDR3 terminus; that terminus is restored from the germline J gene. The chain is built from TRBV23-1 and TRBJ2-5; D remains unclear. TRBV23-1 carries the ORF label, with uncertain function. The V and J ends lost 4 bases and 5 bases respectively, with 14 bases between them. This CDR3 region has 14 residues. The CDR3 bases that were read are TGCGCCAGCAGTCTGCCCTCCTTCCGGGAGACC. Translated: CASSLPSFRET. The CDR3 as a whole reads CASSLPSFRETQYF.

This clone was counted ten times or more. Read sequence stops 3 residues before the CDR3 end, and the germline J gene provides the missing end. The same CDR3 arises from other DNA sequences in this sample as well. The V call is TRBV30, the J call TRBJ2-3; D gene ambiguous. The CDR3 extends over 11 amino acids. Trimming left V 0 bases short and J 6 bases short, with 4 bases between. Germline V gene lookup returns CDR1 GTSNPN and CDR2 SVGIG (reference sequence). The CDR3 DNA, read in part, is TGTGCCTGGAGTGTACGGGATACG. Protein sequence: CAWSVRDT. The entire CDR3 protein is CAWSVRDTQYF.

This clone turned up a few times. The CDR3 extends 3 residues past the end of the read, so its final part is completed from the germline J gene. The V and J genes are TRBV5-1 and TRBJ2-7; D remains ambiguous. V was pared by 4 bases and J by 4 bases, with 18 bases between. Germline V gene data show CDR1 as SGHRS and CDR2 as YFSETQ. The CDR3 is made up of 15 amino acids. CDR3 DNA, as far as it was read: TGCGCCAGCAGCAGTCGCGAGCCGGGTAGGTACGAG. It codes for CASSSREPGRYE. The entire CDR3 protein reads CASSSREPGRYEQYF.

This clone was recorded many times. Coverage ceases 3 residues before the CDR3 finishes, and the germline J gene fills in the end. The V call is TRBV19, the J call TRBJ2-2; TRBD2 might be the D (5 bases). This CDR3 spans 15 amino acids. V was trimmed by 5 bases and J by 0 bases, leaving 10 bases between them. Germline lookup yields CDR1 LNHDA and CDR2 SQIVND (reference sequence). The CDR3 reads CASSRGFPNTGELFF. The CDR3 bases that were read are TGTGCCAGTAGTCGAGGGTTCCCGAACACCGGGGAG. Drawing the rest from reference TRBV19 and TRBJ2-2, the complete variable domain is DGGITQSPKYLFRKEGQNVTLSCEQNLNHDAMYWYRQDPGQGLRLIYYSQIVNDFQKGDIAEGYSVSREKKESFPLTVTSAQKNPTAFYLCASSRGFPNTGELFFGEGSRLTVL.

Many counts were recorded for this clone. This CDR3 is CASSQDGGLARETQYF. The covered CDR3 bases are TGTGCCAGCAGCCAAGACGGGGGGCTAGCGAGGGAGACC. The chain is built from TRBV4-2 and TRBJ2-5; D might be TRBD2 (7 bases). The read is 3 residues too short to cover the CDR3 end, so that end is filled in from the germline J gene. Per germline, CDR1 LGHNA and CDR2 YNFKEQ. The CDR3 extends over 16 amino acids. Trimming stripped 0 bases from V and 5 bases from J, with 16 bases between.

For this clone: The CDR3 goes on 3 residues after the read ends, and that part is filled in from the germline J gene. The genes are TRBV5-1 and TRBJ1-1; possibly TRBD1 for D (5 bases). The CDR3 is made up of 17 amino acids. Germline V gives CDR1 SGHRS, CDR2 YFSETQ. V gave up 0 bases and J gave up 2 bases, with 17 bases separating them. The CDR3 sequence is CASSLGGPKSFNTEAFF. Partial CDR3 DNA: TGCGCCAGCAGCTTGGGGGGCCCTAAGTCTTTCAACACTGAA.

This clone was observed many times. The read comes to an end 3 residues before the CDR3 does, leaving the germline J gene to fill in the end. The chain is built from TRBV30 and TRBJ1-2; 10 bases are shared with TRBD1. V shed 1 base, J shed 6 bases, and the junction held 11 bases outside the gene matches. Germline lookup yields CDR1 GTSNPN and CDR2 SVGIG (reference sequence). The CDR3 loop spans 16 amino acids. This chain's CDR3 is CAWSATGTGENHGYTF. The sequenced CDR3 bases are TGTGCCTGGAGTGCGACCGGGACAGGGGAGAACCATGGC. Based on the CDR3 plus reference TRBV30 and TRBJ1-2, the full variable domain is SQTIHQWPATLVQPVGSPLSLECTVEGTSNPNLYWYRQAAGRGLQLLFYSVGIGQISSEVPQNLSASRPQDRQFILSSKKLLLSDSGFYLCAWSATGTGENHGYTFGSGTRLTVV.

About this clone: A read error is possible here, since a much larger clone lies one base away. The read is 3 residues too short to cover the CDR3 end, so that end is filled in from the germline J gene. The V and J genes are TRBV7-3 and TRBJ2-2, with D possibly being TRBD1 (6 bases). Germline V gene data show CDR1 as SGHTA and CDR2 as FQGTGA. This CDR3 comprises 14 residues. Partial CDR3 DNA: TGTGCCAGCAGCTCCCAGGGGCCTTTCAACGTG. Translating it yields CASSSQGPFNV. The CDR3, in full, reads CASSSQGPFNVLFF.

This clone was observed many times. The CDR3 goes on 3 residues after the read ends, and that part is filled in from the germline J gene. The rearrangement uses TRBV5-1 and TRBJ2-7, with 8 positions matching TRBD1. The V gene end was trimmed by 0 bases and the J gene end by 2 bases; junction bases not matched to a gene: 1. Germline lookup yields CDR1 SGHRS and CDR2 YFSETQ. This CDR3 contains 14 residues. Partial CDR3 DNA: TGCGCCAGCAGCTTGGCACAGGGGGCCTACGAG. It specifies CASSLAQGAYE. The whole CDR3 protein reads CASSLAQGAYEQYF.

This clone was seen many times. The read gets to within 3 residues of the CDR3 end, and the germline J gene fills in the rest. This chain connects TRBV19 to TRBJ2-3; perhaps TRBD2 as D (5 bases). Trimming left V 10 bases short and J 0 bases short, with 17 bases between. CDR3 length equals 15 residues. Germline CDR1 LNHDA, CDR2 SQIVND (reference sequence). CDR3 DNA (partial): TGTGCCACCACTCAAGCAGCGGAGAGCACAGATACG. It codes for CATTQAAESTDT. The CDR3 reads in full as CATTQAAESTDTQYF.